These T cell receptor beta chains were read from a single sample in a study of cytomegalovirus exposure and HLA in healthy donors. The protocol was immunoSEQ multiplex PCR, while the TCRdb copy is restricted to in-frame clones and leaves out a portion. Of about 130,000 clones listed, roughly 79% were seen once; the top ten hold roughly 27%. Sequencing was performed on PBMCs. These receptor sequences come from a young man in good health and CMV-seropositive. Both conserved end residues are part of each CDR3. A D gene is named only where the DNA matches it firmly. Some rows have no size entry. The others give once, few or many, or a class for an expanded clone.

TRBV7-9,.,TRBJ1-3,TRBD1,CASSLGTGISGNTIYF,TGTGCCAGCAGCTTAGGGACAGGGATCTCTGGAAACACCATATATTTT
TRBV29-1,few,TRBJ2-1,TRBD1,CSVQDRGAYNEQFF,TGCAGCGTGCAAGACAGGGGAGCCTACAATGAGCAGTTCTTC
TRBV9,.,TRBJ2-3,.,CASSVEPTGKNTDTQYF,TGTGCCAGCAGCGTAGAACCCACGGGGAAGAACACAGATACGCAGTATTTT
TRBV7-9,.,TRBJ2-7,TRBD1,CASSAGTGNEQYF,TGTGCCAGCAGCGCCGGGACAGGGAACGAGCAGTACTTC
TRBV27,.,TRBJ1-3,.,CASSGGTTGTGNTIYF,TGTGCCAGCAGTGGGGGGACGACGGGCACGGGAAACACCATATATTTT
TRBV30,.,TRBJ1-4,.,CAWSSQGFGEKLFF,TGTGCCTGGAGTTCCCAAGGTTTCGGGGAAAAACTGTTTTTT
TRBV19,.,TRBJ2-1,.,CASSPLGPYNEQFF,TGTGCCAGTTCGCCCCTGGGGCCCTACAATGAGCAGTTCTTC
TRBV7-2,.,TRBJ2-3,TRBD2,CASTGAGPSTDTQYF,TGTGCCAGCACCGGAGCGGGGCCCAGCACAGATACGCAGTATTTT
TRBV5-1,.,TRBJ2-5,.,CASSPRAGQETQYF,TGCGCCAGCAGCCCCCGGGCGGGTCAAGAGACCCAGTACTTC
TRBV5-1,.,TRBJ1-2,.,CASSLAVAGDGYTF,TGCGCCAGCAGCTTGGCCGTGGCAGGGGACGGCTACACCTTC
TRBV7-9,.,TRBJ2-3,.,CASSLARWGAQYF,TGTGCCAGCAGCTTAGCTAGGTGGGGAGCGCAGTATTTT
TRBV10-3,.,TRBJ2-5,.,CAIKEDSGEETQYF,TGTGCCATCAAAGAAGATAGCGGAGAAGAGACCCAGTACTTC
TRBV6-5,.,TRBJ1-2,TRBD1,CASRAGTGTYGYTF,TGTGCCAGCAGGGCCGGGACAGGCACTTATGGCTACACCTTC
TRBV14,.,TRBJ1-1,.,CASSQDTRVKAFF,TGTGCCAGCAGCCAAGATACCCGAGTTAAAGCTTTCTTT
TRBV5-1,.,TRBJ2-7,.,CASSPDRFYEQYF,TGCGCCAGCAGTCCAGACAGGTTCTACGAGCAGTACTTC
TRBV30,.,TRBJ2-1,.,CAWSADLNEQFF,TGTGCCTGGAGCGCGGATCTCAATGAGCAGTTCTTC
TRBV7-2,.,TRBJ1-1,.,CASSINVNTEAFF,TGTGCCAGCAGCATAAATGTAAACACTGAAGCTTTCTTT
TRBV9,.,TRBJ2-1,.,CASSVSNEQFF,TGTGCCAGCAGCGTATCGAATGAGCAGTTCTTC
TRBV7-9,.,TRBJ2-3,.,CASSLGRRGSSTDTQYF,TGTGCCAGCAGCCTGGGCAGGAGGGGCTCTAGCACAGATACGCAGTATTTT
TRBV5-5,.,TRBJ1-1,.,CASSRLTDRNTEAFF,TGTGCCAGCAGCCGCCTGACAGACCGGAACACTGAAGCTTTCTTT
TRBV19,once,TRBJ2-1,.,CASSLGGGRYEQFF,TGTGCCAGTAGCTTAGGTGGGGGGAGGTATGAGCAGTTCTTC
TRBV6-1,once,TRBJ1-3,.,CASSAVISGNTIYF,TGTGCCAGCAGTGCCGTAATCTCTGGAAACACCATATATTTT
TRBV7-2,.,TRBJ2-7,TRBD1,CASSQTGSYEQYF,TGTGCCAGCAGCCAGACAGGGTCCTACGAGCAGTACTTC